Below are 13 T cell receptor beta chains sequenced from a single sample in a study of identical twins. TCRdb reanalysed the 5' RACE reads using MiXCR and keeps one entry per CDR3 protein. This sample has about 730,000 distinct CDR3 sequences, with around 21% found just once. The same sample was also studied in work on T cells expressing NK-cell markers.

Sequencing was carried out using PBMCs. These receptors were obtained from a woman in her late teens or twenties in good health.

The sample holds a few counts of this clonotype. This chain's CDR3 is CASKRGPNEQYF. The CDR3 nucleotides are TGTGCCAGCAAGCGGGGCCCCAACGAGCAGTACTTC. The chain has TRBV6-2 or TRBV6-3 and TRBJ2-7; 7 nucleotides match TRBD2. Germline CDR1 is MNHEY and CDR2 is SVGEGT. CDR3 length equals 12 residues. The V gene end was trimmed by 7 bases and the J gene end by 5 bases; junction bases not matched to a gene: 5.

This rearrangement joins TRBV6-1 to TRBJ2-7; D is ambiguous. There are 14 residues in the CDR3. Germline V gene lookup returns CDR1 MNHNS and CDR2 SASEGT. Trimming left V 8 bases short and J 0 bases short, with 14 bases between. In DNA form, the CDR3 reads TGTGCCAGCCGACCCCCCGGTAGCTCCTACGAGCAGTACTTC. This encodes CASRPPGSSYEQYF.

The CDR3 sequence: CSASRGTSGLNEQFF. The CDR3 bases are TGCAGTGCCTCAAGGGGGACTAGCGGGCTTAATGAGCAGTTCTTC. The chain joins TRBV20-1 to TRBJ2-1, with 12 positions matching TRBD2. CDR1 is DFQATT, CDR2 SNEGSKA, per germline (reference sequence). The CDR3 sequence is 15 residues long. V dropped 6 bases and J dropped 7; count of bases not matched to a gene: 10.

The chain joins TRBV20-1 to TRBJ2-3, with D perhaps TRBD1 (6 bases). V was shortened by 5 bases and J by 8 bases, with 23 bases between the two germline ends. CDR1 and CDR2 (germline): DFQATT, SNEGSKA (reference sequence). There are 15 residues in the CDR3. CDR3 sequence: CSARRRDTLLLTQYF. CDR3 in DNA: TGCAGTGCTCGACGCCGGGACACTCTTTTACTTACGCAGTATTTT.

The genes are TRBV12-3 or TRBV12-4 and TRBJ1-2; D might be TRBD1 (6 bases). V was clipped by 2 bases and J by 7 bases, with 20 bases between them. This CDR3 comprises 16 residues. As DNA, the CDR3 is TGTGCCAGCAGTTTATTCTTGTTTGTGGGGGCGGGTGGCTACACCTTC. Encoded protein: CASSLFLFVGAGGYTF.

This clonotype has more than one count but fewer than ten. The CDR3 sequence is CASSEVRSGGARQTQYF. CDR3 DNA: TGTGCCAGCAGTGAAGTGAGGAGCGGGGGGGCTCGACAGACCCAGTACTTC. The V gene is TRBV6-1, the J gene TRBJ2-5; 10 bases fit TRBD2. The CDR3 contains 17 residues. The germline CDR1 and CDR2 sequences are MNHNS and SASEGT. The ends lost 1 base at V and 6 bases at J; junction bases unmatched: 11.

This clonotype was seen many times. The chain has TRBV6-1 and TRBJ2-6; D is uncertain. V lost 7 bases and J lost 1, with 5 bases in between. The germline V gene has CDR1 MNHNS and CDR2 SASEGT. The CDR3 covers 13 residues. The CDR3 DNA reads TGTGCCAGCAAGGAATCTGGGGCCAACGTCCTGACTTTC. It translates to CASKESGANVLTF.

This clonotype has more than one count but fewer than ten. The CDR3 DNA follows: TGTGCCAGCAGCTTGAAGGAGGCCGGTCAGCCCCAGCATTTT. Residues: CASSLKEAGQPQHF. The gene calls are TRBV5-5 and TRBJ1-5; no definite D call. Germline V CDR1 and CDR2: SGHKS, YYEKEE (reference sequence). V was pared by 1 base and J by 6 bases, with 11 bases between. This CDR3 is built from 14 residues.

CDR3 in DNA: TGTGCCAGCAGCTCGGACAGGGTGGGGGAAAAACTGTTTTTT. The encoded protein is CASSSDRVGEKLFF. The genes are TRBV7-9 and TRBJ1-4; 8 bases align to TRBD1. The CDR3 length is 14 residues. The V gene's germline CDR1 is SEHNR and CDR2 FQNEAQ (reference sequence). V shed 4 bases, J shed 8 bases, and the junction held 6 bases outside the gene matches.

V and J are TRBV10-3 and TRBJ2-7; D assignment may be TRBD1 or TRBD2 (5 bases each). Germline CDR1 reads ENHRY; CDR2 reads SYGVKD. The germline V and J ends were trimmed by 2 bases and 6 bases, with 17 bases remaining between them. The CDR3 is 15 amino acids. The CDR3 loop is CAISEGGRSTLEQYF. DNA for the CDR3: TGTGCCATCAGTGAGGGGGGAAGATCGACCCTCGAGCAGTACTTC.

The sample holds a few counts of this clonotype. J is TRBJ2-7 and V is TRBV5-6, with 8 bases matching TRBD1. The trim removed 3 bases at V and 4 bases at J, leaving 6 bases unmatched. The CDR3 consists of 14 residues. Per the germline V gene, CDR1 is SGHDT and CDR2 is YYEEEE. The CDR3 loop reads CASSWDRNRYEQYF. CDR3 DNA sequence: TGTGCCAGCAGCTGGGACAGGAATAGATACGAGCAGTACTTC. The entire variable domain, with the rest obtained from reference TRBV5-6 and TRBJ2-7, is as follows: DAGVTQSPTHLIKTRGQQVTLRCSPKSGHDTVSWYQQALGQGPQFIFQYYEEEERQRGNFPDRFSGHQFPNYSSELNVNALLLGDSALYLCASSWDRNRYEQYFGPGTRLTVT.

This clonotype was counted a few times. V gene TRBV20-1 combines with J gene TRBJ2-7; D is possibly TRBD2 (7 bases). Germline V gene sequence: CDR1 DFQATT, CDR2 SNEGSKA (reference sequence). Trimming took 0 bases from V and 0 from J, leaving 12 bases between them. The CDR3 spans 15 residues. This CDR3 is CSARDQGGGSYEQYF. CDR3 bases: TGCAGTGCTAGAGATCAGGGAGGGGGCTCCTACGAGCAGTACTTC.

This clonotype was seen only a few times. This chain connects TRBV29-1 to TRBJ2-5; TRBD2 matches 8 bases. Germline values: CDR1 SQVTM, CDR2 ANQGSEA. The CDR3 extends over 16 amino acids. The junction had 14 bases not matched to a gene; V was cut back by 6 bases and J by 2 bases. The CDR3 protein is CSVAIGKREWQETQYF. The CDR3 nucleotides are TGCAGCGTAGCCATCGGGAAGCGGGAGTGGCAAGAGACCCAGTACTTC. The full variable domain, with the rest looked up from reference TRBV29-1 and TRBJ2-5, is SAVISQKPSRDICQRGTSLTIQCQVDSQVTMMFWYRQQPGQSLTLIATANQGSEATYESGFVIDKFPISRPNLTFSTLTVSNMSPEDSSIYLCSVAIGKREWQETQYFGPGTRLLVL.